A selection of T cell receptor beta chains follows, all from one sample in a study of T cell responses to AZD1222 COVID-19 vaccine. Measured with immunoSEQ multiplex PCR; TCRdb has only the in-frame clones, and not every one. Here the sample spans some 170,000 clones, 90% to 95% being singletons. Sequencing used peripheral blood, obtained on day 0 of AZD1222 vaccination. These receptors were obtained from an adult in good health. Each CDR3 is given with its conserved first and last residue. The D gene is left open where the match is weak. Clone size, where shown, is once, few, many, or a class for clones that have expanded.

d_call: -; clone_size: -; v_call: TRBV3-1/TRBV3-2; j_call: TRBJ2-3; cdr3_aa: CASSQDRPVGDTQYF; cdr3_nt: TGTGCCAGCAGCCAAGACAGGCCCGTGGGAGATACGCAGTATTTT
d_call: TRBD1; clone_size: -; v_call: TRBV5-6; j_call: TRBJ2-3; cdr3_aa: CASSLGTGLATDTQYF; cdr3_nt: TGTGCCAGCAGCTTGGGGACAGGGCTAGCGACAGATACGCAGTATTTT
d_call: -; clone_size: -; v_call: TRBV20-1; j_call: TRBJ1-1; cdr3_aa: CCVSEDTEAFF; cdr3_nt: TGCTGTGTATCAGAAGACACTGAAGCTTTCTTT
d_call: TRBD1; clone_size: once; v_call: TRBV3-1/TRBV3-2; j_call: TRBJ1-6; cdr3_aa: CASSPTAGQYNSPLHF; cdr3_nt: TGTGCCAGCAGTCCAACCGCGGGACAGTATAATTCACCCCTCCACTTT
d_call: -; clone_size: few; v_call: TRBV25-1; j_call: TRBJ2-3; cdr3_aa: CASSEFPLRDGTDTQYF; cdr3_nt: TGTGCCAGCAGTGAATTTCCCCTCCGGGACGGCACAGATACGCAGTATTTT
d_call: -; clone_size: few; v_call: TRBV5-5; j_call: TRBJ2-5; cdr3_aa: CASTHLIYRDGQETQYF; cdr3_nt: TGTGCCAGCACTCACCTCATCTACCGGGACGGCCAAGAGACCCAGTACTTC
d_call: -; clone_size: -; v_call: TRBV18; j_call: TRBJ1-1; cdr3_aa: CASSPRGVTGGNTEAFF; cdr3_nt: TGTGCCAGCTCACCGAGGGGGGTAACAGGTGGAAACACTGAAGCTTTCTTT
d_call: -; clone_size: -; v_call: TRBV3-1/TRBV3-2; j_call: TRBJ1-2; cdr3_aa: CASSQDTPNYGYTF; cdr3_nt: TGTGCCAGCAGCCAAGACACCCCTAACTATGGCTACACCTTC
d_call: TRBD2; clone_size: -; v_call: TRBV9; j_call: TRBJ2-7; cdr3_aa: CASSVALAGEREQYF; cdr3_nt: TGTGCCAGCAGCGTAGCTCTAGCGGGAGAACGGGAGCAGTACTTC
d_call: TRBD1; clone_size: -; v_call: TRBV18; j_call: TRBJ1-1; cdr3_aa: CASSPPGQAVSTEAFF; cdr3_nt: TGTGCCAGCTCACCACCCGGACAGGCCGTGAGCACTGAAGCTTTCTTT
d_call: -; clone_size: -; v_call: TRBV29-1; j_call: TRBJ2-7; cdr3_aa: CSVELGPGYEQYF; cdr3_nt: TGCAGCGTTGAACTGGGCCCCGGATACGAGCAGTACTTC
d_call: -; clone_size: -; v_call: TRBV18; j_call: TRBJ1-6; cdr3_aa: CASSPQGRLNSPLHF; cdr3_nt: TGTGCCAGCTCACCACAGGGGAGACTCAATTCACCCCTCCACTTT
d_call: -; clone_size: -; v_call: TRBV25-1; j_call: TRBJ2-6; cdr3_aa: CASSPGGSGANVLTF; cdr3_nt: TGTGCCAGCAGTCCCGGTGGCTCTGGGGCCAACGTCCTGACTTTC
d_call: -; clone_size: -; v_call: TRBV3-1/TRBV3-2; j_call: TRBJ1-1; cdr3_aa: CASSQVLRMNTEAFF; cdr3_nt: TGTGCCAGCAGCCAAGTGCTGCGTATGAACACTGAAGCTTTCTTT
d_call: TRBD1; clone_size: once; v_call: TRBV5-1; j_call: TRBJ1-2; cdr3_aa: CASSLQGQGSIIGYGYTF; cdr3_nt: TGCGCCAGCAGCTTGCAAGGACAGGGCTCTATAATAGGGTATGGCTACACCTTC
d_call: TRBD1; clone_size: -; v_call: TRBV29-1; j_call: TRBJ2-7; cdr3_aa: CSVAFTGAHEQYF; cdr3_nt: TGCAGCGTTGCCTTTACAGGGGCTCACGAGCAGTACTTC
d_call: -; clone_size: -; v_call: TRBV6-5; j_call: TRBJ1-4; cdr3_aa: CASSYSQLNEKLFF; cdr3_nt: TGTGCCAGCAGTTACTCACAGCTAAATGAAAAACTGTTTTTT
d_call: -; clone_size: once; v_call: TRBV4-2; j_call: TRBJ1-4; cdr3_aa: CASSQELQPSNEKLFF; cdr3_nt: TGTGCCAGCAGCCAAGAGCTTCAACCGAGTAATGAAAAACTGTTTTTT
d_call: TRBD1; clone_size: once; v_call: TRBV10-1; j_call: TRBJ1-2; cdr3_aa: CASSDRTGGGYTF; cdr3_nt: TGCGCCAGCAGTGACCGTACAGGGGGAGGCTACACCTTC
d_call: TRBD1; clone_size: -; v_call: TRBV7-2; j_call: TRBJ1-2; cdr3_aa: CASSLAQGAFYGYTF; cdr3_nt: TGTGCCAGCAGCTTAGCGCAGGGGGCGTTCTATGGCTACACCTTC
d_call: -; clone_size: -; v_call: TRBV9; j_call: TRBJ2-5; cdr3_aa: CASSVDPGHGTQYF; cdr3_nt: TGTGCCAGCAGCGTAGACCCAGGGCATGGGACCCAGTACTTC
d_call: TRBD2; clone_size: -; v_call: TRBV4-1; j_call: TRBJ2-1; cdr3_aa: CASSPGLAGDLVF; cdr3_nt: TGCGCCAGCAGCCCAGGACTAGCGGGAGACCTGGTCTTC
d_call: TRBD1; clone_size: -; v_call: TRBV5-1; j_call: TRBJ1-1; cdr3_aa: CASSTPGQGARNTEAFF; cdr3_nt: TGCGCCAGCAGCACCCCGGGACAGGGGGCAAGGAACACTGAAGCTTTCTTT
d_call: -; clone_size: -; v_call: TRBV14; j_call: TRBJ1-4; cdr3_aa: CASSQDGVHQLFF; cdr3_nt: TGTGCCAGCAGCCAAGATGGGGTCCACCAGCTGTTTTTT
d_call: -; clone_size: -; v_call: TRBV5-1; j_call: TRBJ2-3; cdr3_aa: CASSLLGISTDTQYF; cdr3_nt: TGCGCCAGCAGCTTGCTGGGAATAAGCACAGATACGCAGTATTTT
d_call: -; clone_size: -; v_call: TRBV6-2/TRBV6-3; j_call: TRBJ1-2; cdr3_aa: CASSYAGWDPYGYTF; cdr3_nt: TGTGCCAGCAGTTACGCAGGGTGGGACCCTTATGGCTACACCTTC
d_call: -; clone_size: -; v_call: TRBV27; j_call: TRBJ1-4; cdr3_aa: CASSLFPAGDEKLFF; cdr3_nt: TGTGCCAGCAGTTTATTCCCAGCAGGGGATGAAAAACTGTTTTTT
d_call: TRBD2; clone_size: -; v_call: TRBV4-2; j_call: TRBJ2-1; cdr3_aa: CASSQTSGGYNEQFF; cdr3_nt: TGTGCCAGCAGCCAAACTAGCGGGGGATACAATGAGCAGTTCTTC
d_call: -; clone_size: -; v_call: TRBV6-4; j_call: TRBJ1-2; cdr3_aa: CASSDFATGSVGYTF; cdr3_nt: TGTGCCAGCAGTGACTTCGCCACAGGGTCTGTGGGCTACACCTTC
d_call: TRBD2; clone_size: -; v_call: TRBV6-4; j_call: TRBJ2-3; cdr3_aa: CASSDGGVGGDTQYF; cdr3_nt: TGTGCCAGCAGTGACGGCGGAGTGGGGGGGGATACGCAGTATTTT
d_call: TRBD1; clone_size: once; v_call: TRBV5-1; j_call: TRBJ1-1; cdr3_aa: CAGRQGKDTEAFF; cdr3_nt: TGCGCCGGGCGACAGGGGAAGGACACTGAAGCTTTCTTT
d_call: -; clone_size: -; v_call: TRBV7-2; j_call: TRBJ1-6; cdr3_aa: CASSSAGSPLHF; cdr3_nt: TGTGCCAGCAGCTCGGCAGGTTCACCCCTCCACTTT
d_call: TRBD1; clone_size: many; v_call: TRBV5-6; j_call: TRBJ1-5; cdr3_aa: CASSDRGLGTGNQPQHF; cdr3_nt: TGTGCCAGCAGCGACAGGGGGCTCGGTACTGGCAATCAGCCCCAGCATTTT
d_call: TRBD1; clone_size: -; v_call: TRBV29-1; j_call: TRBJ1-1; cdr3_aa: CSVGQGRTEAFF; cdr3_nt: TGCAGCGTTGGACAGGGGAGAACTGAAGCTTTCTTT
d_call: -; clone_size: -; v_call: TRBV27; j_call: TRBJ1-5; cdr3_aa: CASIPPNQPQHF; cdr3_nt: TGTGCCAGCATCCCCCCCAATCAGCCCCAGCATTTT
d_call: -; clone_size: -; v_call: TRBV6-1; j_call: TRBJ2-1; cdr3_aa: CASSDRRVLAEQFF; cdr3_nt: TGTGCCAGCAGTGATCGACGGGTGCTAGCTGAGCAGTTCTTC
d_call: -; clone_size: -; v_call: TRBV15; j_call: TRBJ1-5; cdr3_aa: CATSVTGYNQPQHF; cdr3_nt: TGTGCCACCAGCGTAACAGGATACAATCAGCCCCAGCATTTT
d_call: -; clone_size: -; v_call: TRBV5-1; j_call: TRBJ2-1; cdr3_aa: CASSLAGNEQFF; cdr3_nt: TGCGCCAGCAGCTTGGCGGGCAATGAGCAGTTCTTC
d_call: -; clone_size: -; v_call: TRBV28; j_call: TRBJ1-3; cdr3_aa: CASTGPSGNTIYF; cdr3_nt: TGTGCCAGCACCGGTCCCTCTGGAAACACCATATATTTT
d_call: -; clone_size: -; v_call: TRBV4-1; j_call: TRBJ1-2; cdr3_aa: CASSQANPYGYTF; cdr3_nt: TGCGCCAGCAGCCAAGCCAACCCCTATGGCTACACCTTC
d_call: -; clone_size: -; v_call: TRBV2; j_call: TRBJ1-2; cdr3_aa: CASIDGPIDYGYTF; cdr3_nt: TGTGCCAGCATTGACGGACCGATAGACTATGGCTACACCTTC
d_call: TRBD1; clone_size: -; v_call: TRBV10-3; j_call: TRBJ1-1; cdr3_aa: CAISATKGAAEAFF; cdr3_nt: TGTGCCATCAGCGCAACTAAGGGGGCCGCTGAAGCTTTCTTT
d_call: -; clone_size: -; v_call: TRBV24-1; j_call: TRBJ1-1; cdr3_aa: CATSDLAGTEAFF; cdr3_nt: TGTGCCACCAGTGATTTAGCCGGGACTGAAGCTTTCTTT
d_call: -; clone_size: -; v_call: TRBV6-1; j_call: TRBJ1-2; cdr3_aa: CASSEFGTPYGYTF; cdr3_nt: TGTGCCAGCAGTGAGTTTGGGACTCCCTATGGCTACACCTTC
d_call: -; clone_size: few; v_call: TRBV6-2/TRBV6-3; j_call: TRBJ2-7; cdr3_aa: CASSYPGPEQYF; cdr3_nt: TGTGCCAGCAGTTACCCAGGGCCCGAGCAGTACTTC
d_call: -; clone_size: -; v_call: TRBV4-1; j_call: TRBJ2-1; cdr3_aa: CASSQYADSYNEQFF; cdr3_nt: TGCGCCAGCAGCCAATATGCGGATTCCTACAATGAGCAGTTCTTC